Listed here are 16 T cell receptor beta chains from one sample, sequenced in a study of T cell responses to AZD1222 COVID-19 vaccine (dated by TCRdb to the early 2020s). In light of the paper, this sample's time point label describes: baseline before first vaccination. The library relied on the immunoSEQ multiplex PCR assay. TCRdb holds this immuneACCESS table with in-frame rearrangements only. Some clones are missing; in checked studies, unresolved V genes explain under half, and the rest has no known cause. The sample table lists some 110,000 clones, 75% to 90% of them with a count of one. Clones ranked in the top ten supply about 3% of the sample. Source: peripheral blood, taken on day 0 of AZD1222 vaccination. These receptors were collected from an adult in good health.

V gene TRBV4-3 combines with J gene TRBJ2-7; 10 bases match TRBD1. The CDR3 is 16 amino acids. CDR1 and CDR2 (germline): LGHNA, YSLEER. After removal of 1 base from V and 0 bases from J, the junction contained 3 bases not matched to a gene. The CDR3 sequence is CASSQVWDRGSYEQYF. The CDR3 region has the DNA TGCGCCAGCAGCCAAGTTTGGGACAGGGGCTCCTACGAGCAGTACTTC.

CDR3 residues: CASRHRGMNTEAFF. CDR3 DNA: TGTGCCAGCCGCCACAGGGGCATGAACACTGAAGCTTTCTTT. The chain couples TRBV28 to TRBJ1-1; TRBD1 matches 7 bases. Germline V gene data show CDR1 as MDHEN and CDR2 as SYDVKM. Losses at the gene ends were 8 bases for V and 0 bases for J; bases not matched to a gene: 6. The CDR3 has 14 amino acids.

Here the CDR3 reads CASIASGPLYEQYF. The CDR3 coding sequence is TGTGCCAGCATCGCGAGCGGGCCCCTTTACGAGCAGTACTTC. The V gene is TRBV2, the J gene TRBJ2-7; possibly TRBD2 for D (6 bases). CDR3 length equals 14 residues. Germline loops: CDR1 SNHLY, CDR2 FYNNEI. V lost 7 bases to trimming and J lost 4 bases, with 17 bases between them.

CDR3 in amino acids: CASTPPGGSSPLHF. The DNA for the CDR3 is TGTGCCAGCACCCCTCCCGGGGGGAGTTCACCCCTCCACTTT. The chain employs TRBV28 and TRBJ1-6; a possible D gene is TRBD1 (5 bases). Trimming left V 7 bases short and J 9 bases short, with 16 bases between. Per germline, CDR1 MDHEN and CDR2 SYDVKM. This CDR3 region has 14 residues.

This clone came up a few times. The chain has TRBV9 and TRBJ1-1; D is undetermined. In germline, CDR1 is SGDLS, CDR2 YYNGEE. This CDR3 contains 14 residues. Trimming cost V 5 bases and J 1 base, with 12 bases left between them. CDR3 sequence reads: CASRPGETNTEAFF. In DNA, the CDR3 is TGTGCCAGCAGGCCCGGGGAGACGAACACTGAAGCTTTCTTT.

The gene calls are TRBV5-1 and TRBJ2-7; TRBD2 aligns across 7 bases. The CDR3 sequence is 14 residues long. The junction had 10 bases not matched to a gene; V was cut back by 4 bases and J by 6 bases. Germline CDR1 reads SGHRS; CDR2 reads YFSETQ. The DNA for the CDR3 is TGCGCCAGCAGCCAGCGGGACCTTCCCAGCGAGCAGTACTTC. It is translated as CASSQRDLPSEQYF.

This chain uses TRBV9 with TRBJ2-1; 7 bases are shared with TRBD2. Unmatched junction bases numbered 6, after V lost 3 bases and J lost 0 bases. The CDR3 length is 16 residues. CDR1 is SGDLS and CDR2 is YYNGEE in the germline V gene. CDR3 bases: TGTGCCAGCAGCGGGAGAGCGGGGAGCTCCTACAATGAGCAGTTCTTC. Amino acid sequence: CASSGRAGSSYNEQFF. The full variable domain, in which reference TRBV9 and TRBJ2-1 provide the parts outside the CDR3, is DSGVTQTPKHLITATGQRVTLRCSPRSGDLSVYWYQQSLDQGLQFLIQYYNGEERAKGNILERFSAQQFPDLHSELNLSSLELGDSALYFCASSGRAGSSYNEQFFGPGTRLTVL.

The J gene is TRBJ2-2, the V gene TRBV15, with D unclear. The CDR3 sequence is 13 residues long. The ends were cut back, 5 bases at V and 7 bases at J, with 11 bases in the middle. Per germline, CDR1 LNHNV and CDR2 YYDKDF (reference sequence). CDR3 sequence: CATSSNIVGELFF. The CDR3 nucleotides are TGTGCCACCAGCTCTAATATTGTCGGGGAGCTGTTTTTT.

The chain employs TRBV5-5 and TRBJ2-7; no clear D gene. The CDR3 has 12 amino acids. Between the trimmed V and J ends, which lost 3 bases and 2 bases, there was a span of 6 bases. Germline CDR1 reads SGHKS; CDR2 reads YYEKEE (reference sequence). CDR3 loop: CASSWGTYEQYF. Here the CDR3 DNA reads TGTGCCAGCAGCTGGGGTACCTACGAGCAGTACTTC.

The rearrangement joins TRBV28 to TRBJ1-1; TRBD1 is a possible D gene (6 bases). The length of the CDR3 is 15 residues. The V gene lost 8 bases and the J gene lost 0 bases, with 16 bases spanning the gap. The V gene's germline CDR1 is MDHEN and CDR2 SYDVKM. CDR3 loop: CASGGRESLNTEAFF. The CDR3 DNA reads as TGTGCCAGCGGGGGCAGGGAGAGTTTGAACACTGAAGCTTTCTTT.

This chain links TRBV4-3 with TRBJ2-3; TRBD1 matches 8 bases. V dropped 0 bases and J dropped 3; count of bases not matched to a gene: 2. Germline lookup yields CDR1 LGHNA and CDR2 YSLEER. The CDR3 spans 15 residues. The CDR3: CASSQDGDRTDTQYF. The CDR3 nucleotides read TGCGCCAGCAGCCAAGATGGGGACAGGACAGATACGCAGTATTTT.

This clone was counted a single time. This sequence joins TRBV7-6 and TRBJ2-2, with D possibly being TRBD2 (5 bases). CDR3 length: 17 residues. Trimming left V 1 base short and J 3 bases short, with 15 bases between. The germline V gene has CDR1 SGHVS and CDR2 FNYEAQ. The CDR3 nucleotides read TGTGCCAGCAGCTTAGAAGTCCCGGGATTGGACACCGGGGAGCTGTTTTTT. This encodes CASSLEVPGLDTGELFF. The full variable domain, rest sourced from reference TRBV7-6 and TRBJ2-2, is GAGVSQSPRYKVTKRGQDVALRCDPISGHVSLYWYRQALGQGPEFLTYFNYEAQQDKSGLPNDRFSAERPEGSISTLTIQRTEQRDSAMYRCASSLEVPGLDTGELFFGEGSRLTVL.

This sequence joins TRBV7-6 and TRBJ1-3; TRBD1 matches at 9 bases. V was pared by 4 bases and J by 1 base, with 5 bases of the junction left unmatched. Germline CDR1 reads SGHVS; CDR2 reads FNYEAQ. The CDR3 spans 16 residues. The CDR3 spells CASSWQQGASGNTIYF. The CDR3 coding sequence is TGTGCCAGCAGCTGGCAACAGGGGGCTTCTGGAAACACCATATATTTT. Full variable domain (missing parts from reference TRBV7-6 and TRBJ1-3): GAGVSQSPRYKVTKRGQDVALRCDPISGHVSLYWYRQALGQGPEFLTYFNYEAQQDKSGLPNDRFSAERPEGSISTLTIQRTEQRDSAMYRCASSWQQGASGNTIYFGEGSWLTVV.

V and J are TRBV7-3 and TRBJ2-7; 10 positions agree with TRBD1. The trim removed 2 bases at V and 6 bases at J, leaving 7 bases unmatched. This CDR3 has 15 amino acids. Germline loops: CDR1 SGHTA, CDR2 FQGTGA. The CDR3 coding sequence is TGTGCCAGCAGCTTATCTGGGACAGGGGTCGTCGAGCAGTACTTC. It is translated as CASSLSGTGVVEQYF.

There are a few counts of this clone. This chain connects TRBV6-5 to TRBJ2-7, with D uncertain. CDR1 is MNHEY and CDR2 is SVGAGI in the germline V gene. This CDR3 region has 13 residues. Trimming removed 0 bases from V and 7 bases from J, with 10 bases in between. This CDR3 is CASSYSGKTEQYF. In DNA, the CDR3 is TGTGCCAGCAGTTACTCGGGAAAGACAGAGCAGTACTTC.

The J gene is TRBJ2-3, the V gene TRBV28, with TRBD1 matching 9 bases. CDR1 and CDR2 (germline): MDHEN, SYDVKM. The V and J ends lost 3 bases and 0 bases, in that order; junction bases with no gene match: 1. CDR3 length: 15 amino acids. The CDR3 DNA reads TGTGCCAGCAGTTTCGGGACAGGGAGCACAGATACGCAGTATTTT. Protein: CASSFGTGSTDTQYF.